This T cell receptor (beta chain) was found in a study of T cells after yellow fever vaccination. The table lists this clonotype with a few counts. Its specificity is unknown. Findings and limits, study-wide: Bulk-population clonotypes that are abundant could appear as contaminants in FACS-sorted repertoires.

CDR3 length: 17 amino acids. V shed 5 bases and J shed 2 bases, with 16 bases lying between them. The authors made TCR cDNA by 5'RACE template switching, adding a universal primer site and UMIs. Using its own MiXCR run on the 5' RACE reads, TCRdb lists one record per CDR3 protein. The profile shows about 260,000 distinct CDR3 sequences, 10% to 15% of them singletons. The source material was CD4+ T cells sorted from PBMCs, sampled 45 days after the yellow fever booster vaccination. The sequence was obtained from a young man who received the YFV17D yellow fever vaccine. V gene TRBV12-3 or TRBV12-4 combines with J gene TRBJ1-6; perhaps TRBD1 as D (6 bases). The CDR3 DNA is TGTGCCAGCAGTATGGGGGGCTCCTTACCCTATAATTCACCCCTCCACTTT. Translation gives CASSMGGSLPYNSPLHF.